This passage covers 16 T cell receptor beta chains from one sample sequenced in a study of T cell responses to AZD1222 COVID-19 vaccine (dated by TCRdb to the early 2020s). Library method: the immunoSEQ multiplex PCR assay. TCRdb's version of the immuneACCESS table is confined to in-frame rearrangements and falls short of the full clone set. An unresolved V gene accounts for under half of the shortfall where checked; the remainder is of unknown origin. This sample gives about 150,000 clones in total; more than 85% of them show up just once. The ten largest clones represent approximately 1.5% of the sample. The time point label, as the study defines it: baseline before first vaccination. The sequenced sample was peripheral blood, obtained on day 0 of AZD1222 vaccination. Receptor source: an adult in good health.

This clone was seen only a few times. The rearrangement links TRBV20-1 to TRBJ1-2; no clear D. V gave up 3 bases and J gave up 4 bases, with 15 bases separating them. The CDR3 is 14 amino acids. The germline gives CDR1 DFQATT, CDR2 SNEGSKA (reference sequence). CDR3 DNA: TGCAGTGCTAGTAGGTCAGCCAGTTTCTATGGCTACACCTTC. Protein product: CSASRSASFYGYTF.

V and J are TRBV15 and TRBJ2-5; D remains ambiguous. Germline values: CDR1 LNHNV, CDR2 YYDKDF (reference sequence). CDR3 size: 15 residues. V lost 1 base and J 5 bases, leaving 14 bases between the germline ends. The CDR3 nucleotides are TGTGCCACCAGCAGAGCAAAAAGCAGGTGGGAGACCCAGTACTTC. This translates into CATSRAKSRWETQYF.

V is TRBV9 and J is TRBJ2-1; 10 bases map to TRBD1. CDR1 SGDLS and CDR2 YYNGEE come from the germline V gene. The CDR3 totals 15 residues. Trimming took 6 bases from V and 3 from J; bases not matched to a gene: 6. CDR3: CASTRTGGDYNEQFF. In DNA, the CDR3 is TGTGCCAGCACCAGGACAGGGGGGGACTACAATGAGCAGTTCTTC.

The V call is TRBV15, the J call TRBJ2-7; TRBD1 agrees at 9 bases. Germline V CDR1 and CDR2: LNHNV, YYDKDF (reference sequence). This CDR3 comprises 16 residues. Trimming removed 1 base from V and 5 bases from J; junction bases left unmatched: 9. As DNA, the CDR3 is TGTGCCACCAGCAGAGTGGAGGGACAGGGTCCCCACGAGCAGTACTTC. This sequence encodes CATSRVEGQGPHEQYF. Full variable domain (remainder filled in from reference TRBV15 and TRBJ2-7): DAMVIQNPRYQVTQFGKPVTLSCSQTLNHNVMYWYQQKSSQAPKLLFHYYDKDFNNEADTPDNFQSRRPNTSFCFLDIRSPGLGDTAMYLCATSRVEGQGPHEQYFGPGTRLTVT.

The rearrangement links TRBV30 to TRBJ1-2, with 8 bases fitting TRBD1. CDR3 length equals 12 residues. Germline CDR1 is GTSNPN and CDR2 is SVGIG (reference sequence). V lost 7 bases to trimming and J lost 6 bases; unmatched junction nucleotides: 7. Written as DNA, the CDR3 is TGTGCCTACCCGACAGGGGTTAATGGCTACACCTTC. It is translated as CAYPTGVNGYTF.

CDR3 sequence: CASSPGLGTLQPLHF. CDR3 nucleotide sequence: TGTGCCAGCTCACCGGGCCTGGGGACTCTGCAACCCCTCCACTTT. J is TRBJ1-6 and V is TRBV18; a weak D match, TRBD1 (5 bases). The CDR3 contains 15 residues. Germline CDR1 reads KGHSH; CDR2 reads LQKENI. V was trimmed by 3 bases and J by 12 bases, leaving 18 bases between them.

The CDR3 DNA reads as TGTGCCAGCAGTGTACAGGGGTATGGAAACACCATATATTTT. Its protein is CASSVQGYGNTIYF. J is TRBJ1-3 and V is TRBV28, with 7 positions matching TRBD1. The germline gives CDR1 MDHEN, CDR2 SYDVKM. V lost 5 bases and J lost 3; bases outside the gene matches: 4. CDR3 length: 14 residues. The complete variable domain, with remaining parts taken from reference TRBV28 and TRBJ1-3, reads DVKVTQSSRYLVKRTGEKVFLECVQDMDHENMFWYRQDPGLGLRLIYFSYDVKMKEKGDIPEGYSVSREKKERFSLILESASTNQTSMYLCASSVQGYGNTIYFGEGSWLTVV.

This chain links TRBV15 with TRBJ1-2; D gene ambiguous. Germline values: CDR1 LNHNV, CDR2 YYDKDF (reference sequence). V lost 3 bases and J lost 4, with 18 bases in between. The CDR3 consists of 16 residues. CDR3 nucleotide sequence: TGTGCCACCAGCAGCTTTTCGCCGACTGACCTCTATGGCTACACCTTC. Translated: CATSSFSPTDLYGYTF.

The chain employs TRBV20-1 and TRBJ1-1; D call uncertain. Trimming pared 5 bases from V and 1 base from J, leaving 5 bases between. This CDR3 has 11 amino acids. Germline V gene data show CDR1 as DFQATT and CDR2 as SNEGSKA (reference sequence). For the CDR3, the DNA is TGCAGTGCTGGAAAGAACACTGAAGCTTTCTTT. This gives the protein CSAGKNTEAFF.

This clone was seen just once. The rearrangement uses TRBV11-2 and TRBJ2-1; 12 positions match TRBD2. V gave up 5 bases and J gave up 7 bases; unmatched junction bases: 9. Looked up from germline, CDR1 is SGHAT and CDR2 is FQNNGV. This CDR3 contains 16 residues. The CDR3 nucleotides read TGTGCCAGCAGCCCAGTGCTAGCGGGGGGGCGGAATGAGCAGTTCTTC. Translation: CASSPVLAGGRNEQFF. The whole variable domain, filled in from reference TRBV11-2 and TRBJ2-1, reads EAGVAQSPRYKIIEKRQSVAFWCNPISGHATLYWYQQILGQGPKLLIQFQNNGVVDDSQLPKDRFSAERLKGVDSTLKIQPAKLEDSAVYLCASSPVLAGGRNEQFFGPGTRLTVL.

In this sample, this clone turned up once. CDR3 loop: CASNLGGLLMNTEAFF. The CDR3 nucleotides are TGCGCCAGCAACCTGGGGGGTTTACTGATGAACACTGAAGCTTTCTTT. V gene TRBV5-1 combines with J gene TRBJ1-1; the D gene is possibly TRBD1 (5 bases). V lost 6 bases and J lost 0, with 18 bases in between. The CDR3 runs 16 residues. Per the germline V gene, CDR1 is SGHRS and CDR2 is YFSETQ.

This clone was observed a single time. The chain recombines TRBV30 with TRBJ1-1, with D perhaps TRBD1 (6 bases). There are 13 residues in the CDR3. Trimming took off 3 bases at V and 3 bases at J, with 11 bases between the two ends. The germline V gene encodes CDR1 GTSNPN and CDR2 SVGIG (reference sequence). This chain's CDR3 is CAWSRDKYTEAFF. CDR3 coding DNA: TGTGCCTGGAGCCGGGACAAATACACTGAAGCTTTCTTT.

V usage is TRBV30 and J usage is TRBJ2-3; 10 nucleotides align to TRBD2. CDR1 is GTSNPN and CDR2 is SVGIG in the germline V gene (reference sequence). V was pared by 2 bases and J by 4 bases, with 6 bases of the junction left unmatched. The CDR3 has 15 residues. CDR3 loop: CAWSPGAGGADTQYF. The CDR3 region has the DNA TGTGCCTGGAGTCCAGGAGCGGGAGGGGCAGATACGCAGTATTTT.

V usage is TRBV24-1 and J usage is TRBJ2-1, with TRBD2 matching over 10 bases. The CDR3 length is 16 residues. Germline values: CDR1 KGHDR, CDR2 SFDVKD. After removal of 3 bases from V and 4 bases from J, the junction contained 5 bases not matched to a gene. The CDR3 coding sequence is TGTGCCACCAGTGATCGGAGCGGGGGGGCTTACAATGAGCAGTTCTTC. Protein product: CATSDRSGGAYNEQFF.

The chain recombines TRBV10-1 with TRBJ2-1; 7 bases align to TRBD2. The CDR3 has 15 amino acids. Germline CDR1 is WNHNN and CDR2 is SYGVQD (reference sequence). V dropped 2 bases and J dropped 2; count of bases not matched to a gene: 3. The DNA for the CDR3 is TGCGCCAGCAGTGAGACGGGAGGTCCCTACAATGAGCAGTTCTTC. Translated, it gives CASSETGGPYNEQFF.

V gene TRBV7-2 combines with J gene TRBJ1-2; D gene unclear. V was clipped by 5 bases and J by 8 bases, with 9 bases between them. This CDR3 region has 11 residues. In germline, CDR1 is SGHTA, CDR2 FQGNSA. The CDR3 spells CASSDIRGYTF. In DNA form, the CDR3 reads TGTGCCAGCAGCGATATTCGGGGCTACACCTTC.